The clone carrying this T cell receptor (beta chain) has only a few counts. The CDR3 sequence is 12 residues long. Germline V gene sequence: CDR1 SGHRS, CDR2 YFSETQ. V was cut by 5 bases and J by 12 bases, with 15 bases left in between. Each CDR3 protein is one row after TCRdb ran MiXCR on the 5' RACE reads. The sample yields about 68,000 distinct CDR3 sequences, roughly a tenth seen once. The sample originates from a study of early T cells in non-severe SARS-CoV-2 infection. This receptor was taken from an adult who was a healthcare worker with PCR-confirmed SARS-CoV-2 infection or an uninfected control (not recorded which). The rearrangement joins TRBV5-1 to TRBJ2-1; D ambiguous. The sequenced sample was whole blood. CDR3 amino acids: CASSQSVGGQFF. CDR3 nucleotides: TGCGCCAGCAGTCAAAGCGTAGGTGGGCAGTTCTTC. Filled out from reference TRBV5-1 and TRBJ2-1, the complete variable domain reads KAGVTQTPRYLIKTRGQQVTLSCSPISGHRSVSWYQQTPGQGLQFLFEYFSETQRNKGNFPGRFSGRQFSNSRSEMNVSTLELGDSALYLCASSQSVGGQFFGPGTRLTVL.